This T cell receptor (beta chain) was obtained from a study of cytomegalovirus exposure and HLA in healthy donors. Study background: A later analysis reported the 130 or so validation repertoires used the same platform as the roughly 700 first-cohort repertoires.

CDR1 is SGHDT, CDR2 YYEEEE, per germline. Losses at the gene ends were 0 bases for V and 6 bases for J; bases not matched to a gene: 4. This CDR3 is 14 amino acids long. The study's findings and limits: Listed as cytomegalovirus-associated were approximately 160 TCR beta chains. A classifier reportedly called cytomegalovirus status with high sensitivity and specificity.

About this clone: Antigen specificity is unknown.

TCRdb's table, derived via immunoSEQ multiplex PCR, lists solely in-frame clones and lacks some. The table records roughly 130,000 clones, 70% to 90% of them present only once. Sequences were obtained from PBMCs. This receptor was obtained from a woman in her 30s in good health and CMV-seropositive. The chain employs TRBV5-6 and TRBJ1-2; 8 nucleotides align to TRBD1. CDR3 nucleotide sequence: TGTGCCAGCAGCTTGGGGGGACAGGTCCATGGCTACACCTTC. Translation gives CASSLGGQVHGYTF.